Below, 19 T cell receptor beta chains from the same sample are listed, as sequenced in a study of breast tumors, draining lymph nodes, adjacent tissues. MiXCR was run by TCRdb on the multiplex PCR reads, yielding one entry per CDR3 protein. The sample shows approximately 100,000 distinct CDR3 sequences, 21% of them seen only once. Axillary draining lymph nodes of breast cancer patients supplied the node samples. The sequenced material came from axillary lymph node tissue. The receptors come from a female donor with breast cancer. Some clones in this sample may be carry-over from other donors' samples.

On this clonotype itself: A much bigger clone sits one base away, suggesting this may be a read error. The chain couples TRBV20-1 to TRBJ1-5, with TRBD1 matching 10 bases. The J call may be wrong; the DNA end is better matched by TRBJ2-3. The CDR3 runs 13 residues. Per germline, CDR1 DFQATT and CDR2 SNEGSKA (reference sequence). CDR3 sequence reads: CPGQGRDNQPQYF. CDR3 sequence (DNA): TGCCCGGGACAGGGGCGTGATAATCAGCCCCAGTATTTT.

This clonotype was recorded many times. This chain links TRBV5-1 with TRBJ2-7; TRBD2 matches at 8 bases. Germline-derived CDR1 and CDR2 are SGHRS and YFSETQ. V shed 4 bases and J 2 bases; nucleotides not matched to a gene: 11. This CDR3 has 16 residues. The CDR3 DNA reads as TGCGCCAGCAGCCCCGGCGGCGGGAGGACCACCTACGAGCAGTACTTC. This sequence encodes CASSPGGGRTTYEQYF.

This clonotype was found many times. The chain combines TRBV5-5 with TRBJ2-2; D gene ambiguous. The ends were cut back, 0 bases at V and 4 bases at J, with 10 bases in the middle. The V gene's germline CDR1 is SGHKS and CDR2 YYEKEE (reference sequence). This CDR3 comprises 15 residues. The CDR3 protein is CASSLGQTVTGELFF. The CDR3, as DNA: TGTGCCAGCAGCTTGGGTCAAACAGTCACCGGGGAGCTGTTTTTT.

This clonotype has a handful of counts. The J gene is TRBJ2-4, the V gene TRBV12-3 or TRBV12-4; D may match TRBD1 or TRBD2 (6 bases each). The CDR3 loop spans 15 amino acids. Trimming shortened V by 5 bases and J by 0 bases, and 11 bases separated the two germline ends. The CDR3 DNA sequence: TGTGCCAGCAGTAGGGGGGAACTAGCCAAAAACATTCAGTACTTC. Encoded protein: CASSRGELAKNIQYF.

This clonotype was observed many times. CDR3 sequence reads: CASSFQREIYNEQFF. CDR3 in DNA: TGTGCCAGCAGCTTTCAGCGGGAGATCTACAATGAGCAGTTCTTC. This chain joins TRBV11-2 and TRBJ2-1, with 8 bases lining up with TRBD2. The CDR3 is 15 amino acids. V gave up 3 bases and J gave up 3 bases; unmatched junction bases: 4. Per the germline V gene, CDR1 is SGHAT and CDR2 is FQNNGV.

This clonotype was observed at least ten times. V usage is TRBV9 and J usage is TRBJ2-5; 10 positions match TRBD2. CDR3 length: 14 amino acids. CDR1 and CDR2 from the germline V gene are SGDLS and YYNGEE. The J segment lost 4 bases and the V segment lost 4 bases, leaving 4 bases of the junction unmatched. This chain's CDR3 is CASSLSGRGETQYF. CDR3 coding DNA: TGTGCCAGCAGCCTAAGCGGGAGGGGAGAGACCCAGTACTTC.

This clonotype was detected many times. This chain connects TRBV11-2 to TRBJ1-5; D is unclear. Germline V gene data show CDR1 as SGHAT and CDR2 as FQNNGV. Trimming removed 5 bases from V and 3 bases from J, with 11 bases in between. The CDR3 length is 14 residues. The CDR3 loop reads CASSAGRHNQPQHF. CDR3 nucleotides: TGTGCCAGCAGCGCCGGACGGCACAATCAGCCCCAGCATTTT.

This clonotype was seen ten or more times. V is TRBV11-3 and J is TRBJ2-1; tentatively, D is TRBD2 (5 bases). Germline V gene data show CDR1 as SGHNT and CDR2 as YENEEA. Trimming cost V 0 bases and J 3 bases, with 12 bases left between them. This CDR3 has 16 amino acids. The CDR3 bases are TGTGCCAGCAGCTTAGAAGGCGGGCTAAGCTACAATGAGCAGTTCTTC. Translating it yields CASSLEGGLSYNEQFF.

This clonotype was observed at least ten times. This chain links TRBV29-1 with TRBJ2-1; 7 nucleotides agree with TRBD2. V shed 5 bases and J 0 bases; nucleotides not matched to a gene: 7. Germline V lookup: CDR1 SQVTM, CDR2 ANQGSEA. The CDR3 covers 15 residues. CDR3 residues: CSVPGGGSSYNEQFF. The DNA of the CDR3 is TGCAGCGTTCCCGGCGGCGGGAGCTCCTACAATGAGCAGTTCTTC.

This clonotype came up many times. J is TRBJ2-2 and V is TRBV20-1; D gene uncertain. The V and J ends lost 0 bases and 7 bases respectively, with 9 bases between them. This CDR3 spans 13 amino acids. Germline V gene sequence: CDR1 DFQATT, CDR2 SNEGSKA (reference sequence). The DNA for the CDR3 is TGCAGTGCTAGAGATATGATTTTCGGGGAGCTGTTTTTT. Its translation is CSARDMIFGELFF.

This clonotype was found many times. This chain uses TRBV4-1 with TRBJ2-3; unclear D gene. Between the trimmed V and J ends, which lost 0 bases and 4 bases, there was a span of 8 bases. Germline V gene sequence: CDR1 MGHRA, CDR2 YSYEKL. This CDR3 has 14 residues. The CDR3: CASSQDDPADTQYF. DNA for the CDR3: TGCGCCAGCAGCCAAGACGATCCGGCAGATACGCAGTATTTT.

This clonotype has just a few counts. V is TRBV28 and J is TRBJ1-2; 12 bases fit TRBD1. Germline loops: CDR1 MDHEN, CDR2 SYDVKM. The CDR3 totals 16 residues. The V and J ends lost 10 bases and 4 bases, in that order; junction bases with no gene match: 13. The CDR3 loop is CATLRDRGRLGYGYTF. The DNA for the CDR3 is TGTGCCACCCTACGGGACAGGGGGCGCCTAGGCTATGGCTACACCTTC.

The sample holds many counts of this clonotype. The chain combines TRBV6-1 with TRBJ1-5; possible D gene TRBD1, 5 bases. Germline assignment: CDR1 MNHNS and CDR2 SASEGT. The CDR3 extends over 15 amino acids. Trimming took off 6 bases at V and 0 bases at J, with 12 bases between the two ends. Here the CDR3 DNA reads TGTGCCAGCAGGGGGGGATGGGTTAGCAATCAGCCCCAGCATTTT. Protein sequence: CASRGGWVSNQPQHF.

This clonotype was observed many times. V and J are TRBV12-3 or TRBV12-4 and TRBJ1-2; 10 bases align to TRBD1. The CDR3 has 13 residues. Trimming took 5 bases from V and 6 from J; bases not matched to a gene: 3. CDR3 nucleotide sequence: TGTGCCAGCAGTCCAGGACAGGGGGATGGCTACACCTTC. This gives the protein CASSPGQGDGYTF.

This sequence joins TRBV7-2 and TRBJ1-1; 7 positions agree with TRBD1. Germline V gene data show CDR1 as SGHTA and CDR2 as FQGNSA. V shed 6 bases, J shed 0 bases, and the junction held 1 base outside the gene matches. This CDR3 has 13 amino acids. CDR3 region: CASRGQVNTEAFF. CDR3 bases: TGTGCCAGCAGAGGACAGGTGAACACTGAAGCTTTCTTT.

About this clonotype itself: This may come from a read error, since a much larger clone is one base off. This CDR3 is missing its conserved last phenylalanine or tryptophan, likely due to a read error. The chain employs TRBV4-1 and TRBJ2-1; tentatively, D is TRBD1 or TRBD2 (5 bases each). The length of the CDR3 is 13 residues. V lost 2 bases and J 7 bases, leaving 9 bases between the germline ends. Germline V gene data show CDR1 as MGHRA and CDR2 as YSYEKL. The CDR3 sequence: CASSQSWGNEQFY. The CDR3 coding sequence is TGCGCCAGCAGCCAATCCTGGGGGAATGAGCAGTTCTAC.

This clonotype was picked up a small number of times. The V call is TRBV16, the J call TRBJ2-7, with 7 bases aligning to TRBD1. The V and J ends lost 5 bases and 1 base, in that order; junction bases with no gene match: 8. In germline, CDR1 is KGHSY, CDR2 FQNENV. The CDR3 totals 15 residues. This CDR3 reads CASSSRQGRSYEQYF. The CDR3 bases are TGTGCCAGCAGCTCACGACAGGGAAGGTCCTACGAGCAGTACTTC.

This clonotype was recorded many times. The chain employs TRBV7-9 and TRBJ1-4, with 9 nucleotides matching TRBD1. The ends lost 1 base at V and 8 bases at J; junction bases unmatched: 8. The V gene's germline CDR1 is SEHNR and CDR2 FQNEAQ (reference sequence). CDR3 length: 16 amino acids. The CDR3 DNA sequence: TGTGCCAGCAGCTTAGATGGCGGGACAGGGTGGGAAAAACTGTTTTTT. It codes for CASSLDGGTGWEKLFF. Supplemented by reference TRBV7-9 and TRBJ1-4, the full variable domain reads DTGVSQNPRHKITKRGQNVTFRCDPISEHNRLYWYRQTLGQGPEFLTYFQNEAQLEKSRLLSDRFSAERPKGSFSTLEIQRTEQGDSAMYLCASSLDGGTGWEKLFFGSGTQLSVL.

This clonotype was recorded at least ten times. This rearrangement joins TRBV2 to TRBJ1-5; possible D gene TRBD1, 5 bases. V gave up 3 bases and J gave up 7 bases, with 13 bases separating them. The CDR3 sequence is 14 residues long. Looked up from germline, CDR1 is SNHLY and CDR2 is FYNNEI. CDR3 DNA sequence: TGTGCCAGCAGTGATGGGGGGAGGTTGCAGCCCCAGCATTTT. Amino acid sequence: CASSDGGRLQPQHF.